There are a few counts of the clone carrying this T cell receptor beta chain. J lost 3 bases, V lost 2 bases, and 9 bases had no gene match. Germline V gene sequence: CDR1 DFQATT, CDR2 SNEGSKA (reference sequence). This CDR3 comprises 15 residues. This entry is derived from a study of T cells after yellow fever vaccination. MiXCR was run by TCRdb on the 5' RACE reads, yielding one entry per CDR3 protein. The sample consists of about 370,000 distinct CDR3 sequences, around a tenth of them appearing once. Sequencing used PBMCs, obtained on the day of the first yellow fever vaccination. This TCR was recovered from a young man who received the YFV17D yellow fever vaccine. The rearrangement uses TRBV20-1 and TRBJ2-7; 8 bases map to TRBD2. CDR3 DNA: TGCAGTGCTAGACGAAGCGGGGGCCCGTTCTACGAGCAGTACTTC. It encodes CSARRSGGPFYEQYF.